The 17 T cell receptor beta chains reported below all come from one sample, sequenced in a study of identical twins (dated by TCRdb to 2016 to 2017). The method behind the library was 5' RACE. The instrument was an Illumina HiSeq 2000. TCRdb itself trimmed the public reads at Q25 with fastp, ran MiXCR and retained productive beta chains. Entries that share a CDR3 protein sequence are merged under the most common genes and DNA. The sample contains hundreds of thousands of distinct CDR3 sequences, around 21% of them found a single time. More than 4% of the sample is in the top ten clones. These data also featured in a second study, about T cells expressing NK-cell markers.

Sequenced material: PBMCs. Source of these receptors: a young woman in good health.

This CDR3 reads CASSPVETGLYEQYF. The CDR3 coding sequence is TGTGCCAGCTCACCAGTTGAGACAGGGCTCTACGAGCAGTACTTC. The J gene is TRBJ2-7, the V gene TRBV18, with TRBD1 matching 7 bases. The CDR3 is 15 residues long. The germline gives CDR1 KGHSH, CDR2 LQKENI. Unmatched junction bases numbered 7, after V lost 2 bases and J lost 3 bases.

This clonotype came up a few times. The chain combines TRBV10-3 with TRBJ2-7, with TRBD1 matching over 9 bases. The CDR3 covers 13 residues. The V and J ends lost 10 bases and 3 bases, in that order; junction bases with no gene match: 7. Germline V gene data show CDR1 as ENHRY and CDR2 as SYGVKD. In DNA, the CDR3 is TGTGCCAGTTCCGGGACAGGGAACTACGAGCAGTACTTC. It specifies CASSGTGNYEQYF.

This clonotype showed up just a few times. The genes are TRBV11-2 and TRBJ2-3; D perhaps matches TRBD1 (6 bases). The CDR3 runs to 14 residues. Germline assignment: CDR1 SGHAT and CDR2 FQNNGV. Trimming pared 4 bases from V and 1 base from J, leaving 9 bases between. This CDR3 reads CASSSGHRTDTQYF. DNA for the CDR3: TGTGCCAGCAGCTCGGGACACCGCACAGATACGCAGTATTTT.

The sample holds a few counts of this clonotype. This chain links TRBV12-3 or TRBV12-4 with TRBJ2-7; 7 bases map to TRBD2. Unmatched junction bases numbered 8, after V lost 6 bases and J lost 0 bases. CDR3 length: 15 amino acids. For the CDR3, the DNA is TGTGCCAGCAGGACTACTAGCGAACCCTCCTACGAGCAGTACTTC. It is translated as CASRTTSEPSYEQYF.

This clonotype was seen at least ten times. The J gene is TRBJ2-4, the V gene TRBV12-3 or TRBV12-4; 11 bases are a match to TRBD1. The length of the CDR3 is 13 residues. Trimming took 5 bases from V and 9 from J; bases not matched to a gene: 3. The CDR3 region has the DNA TGTGCCAGCAGTCGGGACAGGGGGGTCATTCAGTACTTC. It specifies CASSRDRGVIQYF.

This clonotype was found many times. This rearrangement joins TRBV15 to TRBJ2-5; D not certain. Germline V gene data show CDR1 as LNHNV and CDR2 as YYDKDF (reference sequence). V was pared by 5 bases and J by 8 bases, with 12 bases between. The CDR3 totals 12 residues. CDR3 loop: CATSEPYGTQYF. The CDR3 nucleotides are TGTGCCACCAGCGAGCCTTACGGAACCCAGTACTTC.

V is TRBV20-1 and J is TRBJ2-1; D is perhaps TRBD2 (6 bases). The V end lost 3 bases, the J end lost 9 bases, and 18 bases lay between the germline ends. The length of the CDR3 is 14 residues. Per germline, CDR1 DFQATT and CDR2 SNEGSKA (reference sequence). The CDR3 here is CSARDYRGNSEQFF. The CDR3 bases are TGCAGTGCTAGGGACTACCGGGGAAATAGTGAGCAGTTCTTC.

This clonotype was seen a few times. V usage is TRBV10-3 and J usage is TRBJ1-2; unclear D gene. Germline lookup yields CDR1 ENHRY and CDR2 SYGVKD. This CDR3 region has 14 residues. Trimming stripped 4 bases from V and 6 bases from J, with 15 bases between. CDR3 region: CAISVEGGVHGYTF. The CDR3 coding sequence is TGTGCCATCAGTGTAGAGGGTGGAGTTCATGGCTACACCTTC.

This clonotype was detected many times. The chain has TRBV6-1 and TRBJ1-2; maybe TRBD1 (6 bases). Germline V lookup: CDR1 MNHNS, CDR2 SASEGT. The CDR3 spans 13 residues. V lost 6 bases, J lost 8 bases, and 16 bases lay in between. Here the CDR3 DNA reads TGTGCCAGCAGCCCGGACAGAATGAGGGGCTACACCTTC. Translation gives CASSPDRMRGYTF.

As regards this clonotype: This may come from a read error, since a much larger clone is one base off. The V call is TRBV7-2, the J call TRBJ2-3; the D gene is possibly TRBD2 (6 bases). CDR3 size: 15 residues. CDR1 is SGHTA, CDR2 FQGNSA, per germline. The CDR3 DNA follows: TGTGCCAGCAGCTTAGTTACCACTAGCACAAATACGCAGTATTTT. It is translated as CASSLVTTSTNTQYF. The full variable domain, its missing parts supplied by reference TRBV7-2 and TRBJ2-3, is GAGVSQSPSNKVTEKGKDVELRCDPISGHTALYWYRQSLGQGLEFLIYFQGNSAPDKSGLPSDRFSAERTGGSVSTLTIQRTQQEDSAVYLCASSLVTTSTNTQYFGPGTRLTVL.

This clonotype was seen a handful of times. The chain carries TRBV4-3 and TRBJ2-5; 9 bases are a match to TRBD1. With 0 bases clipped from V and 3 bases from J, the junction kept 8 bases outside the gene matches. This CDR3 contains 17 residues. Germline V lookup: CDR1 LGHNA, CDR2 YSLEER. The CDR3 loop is CASSQEPYGQGKETQYF. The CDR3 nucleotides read TGCGCCAGCAGCCAAGAGCCGTACGGACAGGGGAAAGAGACCCAGTACTTC.

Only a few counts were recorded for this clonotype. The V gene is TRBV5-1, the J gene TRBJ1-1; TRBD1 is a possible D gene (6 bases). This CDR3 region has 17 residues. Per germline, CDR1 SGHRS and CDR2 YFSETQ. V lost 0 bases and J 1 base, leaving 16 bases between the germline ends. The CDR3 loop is CASSLGARGGENTEAFF. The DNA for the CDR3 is TGCGCCAGCAGCTTGGGAGCCAGGGGAGGGGAGAACACTGAAGCTTTCTTT.

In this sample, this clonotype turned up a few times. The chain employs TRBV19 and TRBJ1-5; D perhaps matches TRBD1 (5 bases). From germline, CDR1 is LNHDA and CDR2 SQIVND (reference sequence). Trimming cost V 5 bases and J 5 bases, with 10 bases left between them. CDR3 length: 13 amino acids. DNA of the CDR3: TGTGCCAGTAGTCCCCTGGGGGATCAGCCCCAGCATTTT. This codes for CASSPLGDQPQHF.

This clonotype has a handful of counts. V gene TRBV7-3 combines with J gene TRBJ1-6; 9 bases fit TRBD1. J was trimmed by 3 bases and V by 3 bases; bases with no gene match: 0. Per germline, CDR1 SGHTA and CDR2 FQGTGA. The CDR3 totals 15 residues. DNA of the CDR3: TGTGCCAGCAGCTTGACAGGGGGCTATAATTCACCCCTCCACTTT. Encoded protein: CASSLTGGYNSPLHF.

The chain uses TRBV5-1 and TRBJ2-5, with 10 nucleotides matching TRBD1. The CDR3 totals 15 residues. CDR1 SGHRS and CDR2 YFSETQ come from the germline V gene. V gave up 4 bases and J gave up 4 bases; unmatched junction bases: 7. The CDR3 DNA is TGCGCCAGCAGCCCTGACAGGGGGCAAGGAGAGACCCAGTACTTC. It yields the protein CASSPDRGQGETQYF.

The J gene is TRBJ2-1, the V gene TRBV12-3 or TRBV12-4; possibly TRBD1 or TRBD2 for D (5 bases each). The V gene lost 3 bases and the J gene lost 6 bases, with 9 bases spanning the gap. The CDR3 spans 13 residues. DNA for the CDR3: TGTGCCAGCAGTTTGGGGGTCGCCAATGAGCAGTTCTTC. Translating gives CASSLGVANEQFF.

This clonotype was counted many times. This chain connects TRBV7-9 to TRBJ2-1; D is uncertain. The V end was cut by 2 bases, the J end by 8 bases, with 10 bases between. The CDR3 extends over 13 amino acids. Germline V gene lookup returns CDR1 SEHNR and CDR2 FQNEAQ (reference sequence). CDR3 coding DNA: TGTGCCAGCAGCTTAAAGTTGAGAGATGAGCAGTTCTTC. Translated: CASSLKLRDEQFF.